The source of this T cell receptor beta chain is a study of regulatory T cells in long-lasting Graves disease. For TCR beta, libraries came from iRepertoire HTBI primers and Arm-PCR of CDR3 regions. TCRdb redid the calling of the multiplex PCR reads with MiXCR, one entry per CDR3 protein. The sample has 360,000 or so distinct CDR3 sequences, about a sixth seen once. V lost 0 bases, J lost 1 base, and 13 bases lay in between. The CDR3 has 16 amino acids. In germline, CDR1 is SGHRS, CDR2 YFSETQ. The study, taken as a whole, reports: Public clonotype sharing was higher in persistent than newly diagnosed patients. Favored gene segments in persistent disease were TRBV28, TRBJ1-2 and TRBJ2-5.

The time point: newly diagnosed GD, antithyroid drugs for less than 3 months. Construction of the TCR library relied on RNA isolated from PBMCs. Graves' disease diagnoses used American Thyroid Association guidelines. This clonotype was seen repeatedly, ten times or more. The target antigen is unknown. The sample also formed part of further work on T cells in Graves' hyperthyroidism and ophthalmopathy.

This chain connects TRBV5-1 to TRBJ2-5, with D unresolved. This sequence originates from a man aged 40-55 years with Graves disease. Sequencing used peripheral blood mononuclear cells (PBMCs), obtained at new diagnosis, from a patient treated with antithyroid drugs. CDR3 DNA sequence: TGCGCCAGCAGCTTGGATCGTGAGTTTCCCCAAGAGACCCAGTACTTC. Residues: CASSLDREFPQETQYF.